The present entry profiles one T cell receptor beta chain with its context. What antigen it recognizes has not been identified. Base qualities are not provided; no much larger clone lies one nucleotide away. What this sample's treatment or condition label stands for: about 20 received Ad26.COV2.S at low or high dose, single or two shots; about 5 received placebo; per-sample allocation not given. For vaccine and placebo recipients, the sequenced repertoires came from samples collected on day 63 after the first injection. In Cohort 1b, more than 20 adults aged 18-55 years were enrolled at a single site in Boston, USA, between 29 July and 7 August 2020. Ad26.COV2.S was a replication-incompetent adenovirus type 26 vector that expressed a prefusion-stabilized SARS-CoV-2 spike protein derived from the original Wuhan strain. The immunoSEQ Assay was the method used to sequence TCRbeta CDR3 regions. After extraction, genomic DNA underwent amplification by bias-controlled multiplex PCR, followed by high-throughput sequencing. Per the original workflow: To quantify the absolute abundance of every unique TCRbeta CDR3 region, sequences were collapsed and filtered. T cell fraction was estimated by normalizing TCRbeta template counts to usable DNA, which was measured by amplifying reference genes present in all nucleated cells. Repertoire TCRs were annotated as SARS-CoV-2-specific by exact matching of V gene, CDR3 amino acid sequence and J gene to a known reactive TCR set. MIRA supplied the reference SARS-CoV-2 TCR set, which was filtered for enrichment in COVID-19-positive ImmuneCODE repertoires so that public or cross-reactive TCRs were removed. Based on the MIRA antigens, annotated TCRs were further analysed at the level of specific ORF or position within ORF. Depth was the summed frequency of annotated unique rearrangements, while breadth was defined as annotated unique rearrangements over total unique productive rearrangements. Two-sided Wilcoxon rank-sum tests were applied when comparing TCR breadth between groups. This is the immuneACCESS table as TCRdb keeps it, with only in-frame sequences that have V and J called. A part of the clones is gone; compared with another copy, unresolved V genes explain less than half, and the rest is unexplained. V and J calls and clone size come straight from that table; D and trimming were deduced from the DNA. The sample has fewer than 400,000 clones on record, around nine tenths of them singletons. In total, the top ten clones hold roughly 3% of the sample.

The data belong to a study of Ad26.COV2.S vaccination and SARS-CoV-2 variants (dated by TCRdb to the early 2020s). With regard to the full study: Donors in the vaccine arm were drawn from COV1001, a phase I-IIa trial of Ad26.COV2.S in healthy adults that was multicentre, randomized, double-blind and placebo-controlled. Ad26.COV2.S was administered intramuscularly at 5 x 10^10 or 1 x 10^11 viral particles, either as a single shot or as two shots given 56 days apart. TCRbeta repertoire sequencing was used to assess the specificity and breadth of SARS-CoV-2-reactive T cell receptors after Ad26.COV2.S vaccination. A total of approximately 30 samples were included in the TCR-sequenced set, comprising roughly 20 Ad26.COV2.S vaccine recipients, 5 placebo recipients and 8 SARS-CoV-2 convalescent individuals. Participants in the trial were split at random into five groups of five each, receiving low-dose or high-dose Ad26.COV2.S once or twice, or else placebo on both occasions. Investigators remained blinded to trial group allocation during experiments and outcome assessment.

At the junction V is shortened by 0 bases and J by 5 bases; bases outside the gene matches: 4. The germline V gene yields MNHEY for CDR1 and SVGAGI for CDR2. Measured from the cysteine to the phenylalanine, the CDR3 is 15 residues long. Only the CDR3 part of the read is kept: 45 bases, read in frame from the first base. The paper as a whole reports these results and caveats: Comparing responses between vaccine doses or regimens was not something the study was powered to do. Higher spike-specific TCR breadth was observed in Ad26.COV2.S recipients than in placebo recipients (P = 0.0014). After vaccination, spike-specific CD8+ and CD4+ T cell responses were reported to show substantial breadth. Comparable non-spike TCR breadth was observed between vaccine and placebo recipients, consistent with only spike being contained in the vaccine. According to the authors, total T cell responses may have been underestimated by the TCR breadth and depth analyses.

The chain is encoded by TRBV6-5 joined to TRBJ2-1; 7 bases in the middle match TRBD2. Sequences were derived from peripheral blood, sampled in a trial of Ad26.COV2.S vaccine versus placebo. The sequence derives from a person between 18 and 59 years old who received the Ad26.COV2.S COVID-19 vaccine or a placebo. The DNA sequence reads TGTGCCAGCAGTTACTCGAGTGCGGGGGACAATGAGCAGTTCTTC. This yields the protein CASSYSSAGDNEQFF.